The 32 T cell receptor beta chains reported below all come from one sample, sequenced in a study of blood T cells in healthy people across ages. Primed by a sample-barcoded 5' primer and a J-beta primer mix, a second PCR proceeded for about 7 to 11 cycles. MiXCR, applied by TCRdb to the 5' RACE reads, yields one record per CDR3 protein. The sample contains approximately 1,700,000 distinct CDR3 sequences, roughly two fifths of which appear only once. Material: blood. These receptors originate from a human donor in good health.

The table lists this clonotype with a count of one. The V gene is TRBV20-1, the J gene TRBJ1-2; D gene uncertain. The CDR3 is 13 residues long. The ends were cut back, 0 bases at V and 8 bases at J, with 13 bases in the middle. Germline values: CDR1 DFQATT, CDR2 SNEGSKA (reference sequence). In DNA, the CDR3 is TGCAGTGCTAGAGACGTCCACTATGGGGGCTACACCTTC. Translating gives CSARDVHYGGYTF.

About this clonotype: A clone one base away is much larger, so this may be a read error. The rearrangement links TRBV12-3 or TRBV12-4 to TRBJ1-1; D uncertain. The CDR3 is 12 residues long. CDR3 bases: TGTGTCAGCAGTTTATGGAACACTGAAGCTTTCTTT. As protein: CVSSLWNTEAFF.

The table lists this clonotype with a few counts. The chain links TRBV7-2 to TRBJ2-3, with TRBD2 as a possible D gene (6 bases). Germline V gives CDR1 SGHTA, CDR2 FQGNSA. This CDR3 comprises 15 residues. V was trimmed by 1 base and J by 6 bases, leaving 14 bases between them. The CDR3 is CASSLGAGPWDTQYF. Written as DNA, the CDR3 is TGTGCCAGCAGCTTAGGGGCGGGGCCTTGGGATACGCAGTATTTT.

The rearrangement uses TRBV20-1 and TRBJ1-1; no firm D call. The CDR3 is 16 amino acids. Germline CDR1 is DFQATT and CDR2 is SNEGSKA (reference sequence). V lost 0 bases and J 0 bases, leaving 14 bases between the germline ends. CDR3 amino acids: CSARDLGRLVNTEAFF. CDR3 DNA: TGCAGTGCTAGAGATCTTGGACGTCTCGTGAACACTGAAGCTTTCTTT.

This clonotype was counted many times. The CDR3 sequence is CASRPPGGGNEQFF. The CDR3 DNA follows: TGCGCCAGCAGACCCCCAGGCGGGGGGAATGAGCAGTTCTTC. The chain has TRBV5-1 and TRBJ2-1; 8 bases are shared with TRBD2. Per the germline V gene, CDR1 is SGHRS and CDR2 is YFSETQ. The CDR3 consists of 14 residues. V was pared by 5 bases and J by 7 bases, with 8 bases of the junction left unmatched.

V and J are TRBV6-4 and TRBJ2-1; D gene ambiguous. Germline CDR1 is MRHNA and CDR2 is SNTAGT. This CDR3 region has 13 residues. Trimming took 4 bases from V and 11 from J, leaving 15 bases between them. The CDR3 sequence is CASSAVQLGKQFF. CDR3 DNA sequence: TGTGCCAGCAGTGCCGTCCAACTGGGTAAGCAGTTCTTC.

This rearrangement joins TRBV20-1 to TRBJ1-2; TRBD1 might be the D (6 bases). CDR3 length: 14 amino acids. Trimming removed 3 bases at V and 4 bases at J, with 15 bases between. CDR1 and CDR2 from the germline V gene are DFQATT and SNEGSKA (reference sequence). CDR3 DNA: TGCAGTGCTAGCCCGGGCAGGGGCGGCTATGGCTACACCTTC. The encoded protein is CSASPGRGGYGYTF.

There are a few counts of this clonotype. The chain combines TRBV6-2 or TRBV6-3 with TRBJ2-1, with D possibly being TRBD1 (5 bases). The V end lost 0 bases, the J end lost 7 bases, and 10 bases lay between the germline ends. CDR1 and CDR2 from the germline V gene are MNHEY and SVGEGT. The CDR3 has 14 residues. The CDR3 bases are TGTGCCAGCAGTTACTCACCCAAGGGGAATGAGCAGTTCTTC. Protein product: CASSYSPKGNEQFF.

As DNA, the CDR3 is TGCAGCGTTGAGGGACTAGCGGGGGGTGCAGATACGCAGTATTTT. Its protein is CSVEGLAGGADTQYF. V gene TRBV29-1 combines with J gene TRBJ2-3; 15 bases map to TRBD2. V trimming: 3 bases; J trimming: 4 bases; junction bases outside the gene matches: 2. This CDR3 region has 15 residues. CDR1 is SQVTM and CDR2 is ANQGSEA in the germline V gene.

A remark on this clonotype: A read error may produce the germline difference seen at one junction end. This chain links TRBV4-1 with TRBJ1-5; possibly TRBD1 for D (6 bases). The CDR3 spans 14 residues. Germline V lookup: CDR1 MGHRA, CDR2 YSYEKL. The CDR3 sequence is CANSQDQGYQPQHF. The CDR3 region has the DNA TGCGCCAACAGCCAAGATCAGGGGTATCAGCCCCAGCATTTT.

This clonotype was recorded at least ten times. V is TRBV5-1 and J is TRBJ2-7; D tentatively fits TRBD1 or TRBD2 (6 bases each). V lost 7 bases and J 2 bases, leaving 19 bases between the germline ends. In germline, CDR1 is SGHRS, CDR2 YFSETQ. This CDR3 is 15 amino acids long. CDR3 sequence: CASAAGGNKAYEQYF. Written as DNA, the CDR3 is TGCGCCAGCGCAGCCGGGGGCAACAAGGCCTACGAGCAGTACTTC. Full variable domain (rest looked up from reference TRBV5-1 and TRBJ2-7): KAGVTQTPRYLIKTRGQQVTLSCSPISGHRSVSWYQQTPGQGLQFLFEYFSETQRNKGNFPGRFSGRQFSNSRSEMNVSTLELGDSALYLCASAAGGNKAYEQYFGPGTRLTVT.

On this clonotype itself: A much larger clone is a single base away; this may be a read error. The rearrangement links TRBV7-9 to TRBJ1-1; D call uncertain. Germline V CDR1 and CDR2: SEHNR, FQNEAQ (reference sequence). This CDR3 is 11 amino acids long. V was clipped by 7 bases and J by 3 bases, with 6 bases between them. The chain's CDR3 is CASTQYTEAFF. The CDR3 DNA is TGTGCCAGCACCCAATACACTGAAGCTTTCTTT. Supplemented by reference TRBV7-9 and TRBJ1-1, the full variable domain reads DTGVSQNPRHKITKRGQNVTFRCDPISEHNRLYWYRQTLGQGPEFLTYFQNEAQLEKSRLLSDRFSAERPKGSFSTLEIQRTEQGDSAMYLCASTQYTEAFFGQGTRLTVV.

V and J are TRBV29-1 and TRBJ1-2; TRBD1 aligns across 9 bases. V shed 7 bases, J shed 2 bases, and the junction held 5 bases outside the gene matches. Germline V gene lookup returns CDR1 SQVTM and CDR2 ANQGSEA. There are 13 residues in the CDR3. Written as DNA, the CDR3 is TGCAGCGCCCGACAGGGGGAAAACTATGGCTACACCTTC. This gives the protein CSARQGENYGYTF. The whole variable domain, filled in from reference TRBV29-1 and TRBJ1-2, reads SAVISQKPSRDICQRGTSLTIQCQVDSQVTMMFWYRQQPGQSLTLIATANQGSEATYESGFVIDKFPISRPNLTFSTLTVSNMSPEDSSIYLCSARQGENYGYTFGSGTRLTVV.

There are a few counts of this clonotype. The V and J genes are TRBV10-3 and TRBJ1-2, with 8 positions matching TRBD1. The trim removed 10 bases at V and 4 bases at J, leaving 23 bases unmatched. The germline V gene has CDR1 ENHRY and CDR2 SYGVKD. The CDR3 covers 18 residues. For the CDR3, the DNA is TGTGCCACCTGGACAGGGTCCCCCTGGGGCTCAAGTTTCTATGGCTACACCTTC. The encoded protein is CATWTGSPWGSSFYGYTF.

The rearrangement joins TRBV7-3 to TRBJ1-1, with D tentatively TRBD1 (5 bases). CDR1 and CDR2 (germline): SGHTA, FQGTGA. The germline V and J ends were trimmed by 8 bases and 1 base, with 11 bases remaining between them. This CDR3 is built from 13 residues. CDR3 in amino acids: CASGDGGNTEAFF. DNA of the CDR3: TGTGCCAGCGGGGACGGGGGGAACACTGAAGCTTTCTTT.

The rearrangement links TRBV5-6 to TRBJ2-3; 7 bases align to TRBD2. The CDR3 contains 17 residues. Germline CDR1 SGHDT, CDR2 YYEEEE. V gave up 4 bases and J gave up 2 bases; unmatched junction bases: 13. The CDR3 spells CASSPAYGGFSTDTQYF. CDR3 DNA sequence: TGTGCCAGCAGCCCCGCATACGGGGGGTTCTCCACAGATACGCAGTATTTT. Together with reference TRBV5-6 and TRBJ2-3, the CDR3 gives the full variable domain: DAGVTQSPTHLIKTRGQQVTLRCSPKSGHDTVSWYQQALGQGPQFIFQYYEEEERQRGNFPDRFSGHQFPNYSSELNVNALLLGDSALYLCASSPAYGGFSTDTQYFGPGTRLTVL.

Notes on this clonotype: The junction departs from the called germline gene at one end, perhaps through a read error. The chain recombines TRBV7-7 with TRBJ2-5, with 9 bases that match TRBD1. Germline CDR1 SSHAT, CDR2 FNYEAQ (reference sequence). CDR3 length equals 14 residues. The CDR3 bases are TGTGCTAGCAGCCCAACAGGGGGCTATGAGACCCAGTACTTC. It translates to CASSPTGGYETQYF. The full variable domain, in which reference TRBV7-7 and TRBJ2-5 provide the parts outside the CDR3, is GAGVSQSPRYKVTKRGQDVTLRCDPISSHATLYWYQQALGQGPEFLTYFNYEAQPDKSGLPSDRFSAERPEGSISTLTIQRTEQRDSAMYRCASSPTGGYETQYFGPGTRLLVL.

As regards this clonotype: This CDR3 is missing its conserved last phenylalanine or tryptophan, likely due to a read error. The chain has TRBV6-2 or TRBV6-3 and TRBJ2-1, with TRBD1 matching over 7 bases. The junction had 7 bases not matched to a gene; V was cut back by 8 bases and J by 6 bases. The germline V gene has CDR1 MNHEY and CDR2 SVGEGT. The CDR3 extends over 13 amino acids. The CDR3 bases are TGTGCCAGCCGGGACAGTTCTGGCAATGAGCAGTTCATC. Its translation: CASRDSSGNEQFI.

This clonotype was seen a few times. The chain links TRBV9 to TRBJ1-2, with 7 bases identical to TRBD1. The germline V gene encodes CDR1 SGDLS and CDR2 YYNGEE. This CDR3 has 14 residues. V was clipped by 1 base and J by 3 bases; unmatched bases: 3. CDR3 DNA: TGTGCCAGCAGCGTATCAACAGGGGACTATGGCTACACCTTC. It is translated as CASSVSTGDYGYTF. The full variable domain, completed using reference TRBV9 and TRBJ1-2, is DSGVTQTPKHLITATGQRVTLRCSPRSGDLSVYWYQQSLDQGLQFLIQYYNGEERAKGNILERFSAQQFPDLHSELNLSSLELGDSALYFCASSVSTGDYGYTFGSGTRLTVV.

This clonotype was seen only a few times. The genes are TRBV5-5 and TRBJ1-2; D is ambiguous. Germline CDR1 reads SGHKS; CDR2 reads YYEKEE (reference sequence). The CDR3 runs 14 residues. V lost 3 bases and J 0 bases, leaving 9 bases between the germline ends. CDR3 sequence (DNA): TGTGCCAGCAGCTCCCGGTCGACTAACTATGGCTACACCTTC. Protein product: CASSSRSTNYGYTF.

This clonotype was seen a few times. V gene TRBV19 combines with J gene TRBJ1-2; the match to TRBD1 covers 7 bases. The CDR3 runs to 14 residues. CDR1 is LNHDA, CDR2 SQIVND, per germline (reference sequence). The J segment lost 4 bases and the V segment lost 2 bases, leaving 4 bases of the junction unmatched. CDR3 nucleotides: TGTGCCAGTAGTATATGGGGACAGAGCTATGGCTACACCTTC. It specifies CASSIWGQSYGYTF.

As DNA, the CDR3 is TGTGCCAGTAGTAATGATGGGGACGAGCAGTACTTC. It codes for CASSNDGDEQYF. The V call is TRBV19, the J call TRBJ2-7, with unresolved D. Germline loops: CDR1 LNHDA, CDR2 SQIVND (reference sequence). CDR3 length: 12 amino acids. V dropped 4 bases and J dropped 5 bases, with 9 bases sitting between them.

The CDR3 DNA reads TGTGCCAGCAGTATAACAGGGGGCGTTCAGCCCCAGCATTTT. Protein: CASSITGGVQPQHF. This rearrangement joins TRBV12-3 or TRBV12-4 to TRBJ1-5, with 9 bases identical to TRBD1. J was trimmed by 6 bases and V by 5 bases; bases with no gene match: 5. The CDR3 contains 14 residues.

This chain joins TRBV20-1 and TRBJ1-2; no clear D gene. Germline V gene data show CDR1 as DFQATT and CDR2 as SNEGSKA (reference sequence). The germline V and J ends were trimmed by 3 bases and 5 bases, with 13 bases remaining between them. The CDR3 totals 13 residues. The CDR3 loop reads CSASSLGRYGYTF. The CDR3 DNA follows: TGCAGTGCTAGTTCCCTTGGCCGTTATGGCTACACCTTC.

This rearrangement joins TRBV12-3 or TRBV12-4 to TRBJ1-2; D is possibly TRBD1 (6 bases). Deletions cut 5 bases from V and 2 bases from J, with 18 bases between. The CDR3 contains 16 residues. CDR3: CASSGGTIRVNYGYTF. The DNA of the CDR3 is TGTGCCAGCAGTGGGGGGACAATCAGGGTAAACTATGGCTACACCTTC.

On this clonotype itself: Because the CDR3 is missing its conserved closing phenylalanine or tryptophan, this is likely a read error. V and J are TRBV5-1 and TRBJ1-4; no reliable D call. The V end lost 4 bases, the J end lost 0 bases, and 10 bases lay between the germline ends. CDR1 SGHRS and CDR2 YFSETQ come from the germline V gene. The CDR3 has 15 amino acids. The CDR3 nucleotides read TGCGCCAGCAGCCCTGGGGATGCAACTAATGAAAAACTGTTTGTT. Its protein product is CASSPGDATNEKLFV.

V is TRBV11-2 and J is TRBJ2-4, with TRBD2 matching over 12 bases. Germline V gives CDR1 SGHAT, CDR2 FQNNGV. The CDR3 has 15 amino acids. The V gene end was trimmed by 4 bases and the J gene end by 13 bases; junction bases not matched to a gene: 11. The CDR3 bases are TGTGCCAGCAGCTCCCAAGGACTAGCGGGGCGGGAGCAGTACTTC. It codes for CASSSQGLAGREQYF.

This clonotype appeared a few times. The chain links TRBV6-6 to TRBJ1-6, with D tentatively TRBD1 (6 bases). CDR1 is MNHNY, CDR2 SVGAGI, per germline (reference sequence). CDR3 length: 14 residues. Trimming shortened V by 6 bases and J by 7 bases, and 13 bases separated the two germline ends. The CDR3 spells CASSTGRGNSPLHF. CDR3 in DNA: TGTGCCAGCAGCACAGGGAGGGGAAATTCACCCCTCCACTTT.

This clonotype was seen a few times. CDR3: CSARDSGSYEQYF. In DNA form, the CDR3 reads TGCAGTGCTAGAGATAGTGGCTCCTACGAGCAGTACTTC. The rearrangement uses TRBV20-1 and TRBJ2-7; the D is unclear. V was cut by 0 bases and J by 0 bases, with 6 bases left in between. This CDR3 is built from 13 residues. In germline, CDR1 is DFQATT, CDR2 SNEGSKA (reference sequence).

This clonotype was counted between two and nine times. The V call is TRBV20-1, the J call TRBJ2-1, with D maybe TRBD2 (6 bases). This CDR3 comprises 16 residues. Looked up from germline, CDR1 is DFQATT and CDR2 is SNEGSKA (reference sequence). Trimming took 0 bases from V and 0 from J, leaving 12 bases between them. CDR3 coding DNA: TGCAGTGCTAGAGATAGGGACTGGAGCTCCTACAATGAGCAGTTCTTC. It is translated as CSARDRDWSSYNEQFF.

This chain joins TRBV7-2 and TRBJ1-4; D might be TRBD1 (5 bases). The germline V and J ends were trimmed by 3 bases and 5 bases, with 13 bases remaining between them. The CDR3 has 15 amino acids. Per germline, CDR1 SGHTA and CDR2 FQGNSA. CDR3 sequence reads: CASSLQGGLNEKLFF. CDR3 coding DNA: TGTGCCAGCAGCTTGCAGGGAGGGCTAAATGAAAAACTGTTTTTT.

For this clonotype: The junction and the germline gene differ at one end; a read error may be behind it. V gene TRBV7-2 combines with J gene TRBJ2-2, with D perhaps matching TRBD1 (6 bases). The germline V gene encodes CDR1 SGHTA and CDR2 FQGNSA. The CDR3 loop spans 16 amino acids. Written as DNA, the CDR3 is TGTGCTAGCAGCTTAGTGGGGCCAGGGACAAACGGGGAGCTGTTTTTT. Its translation: CASSLVGPGTNGELFF.